These 14 T cell receptor beta chains came from one sample sequenced in a study of T cells in Graves' hyperthyroidism and ophthalmopathy. Authors of the study amplified TCR beta CDR3 regions from RNA transcripts. A set of HTBI primers served as the primers for a first-round RT-PCR of the TCR CDR3. TCRdb processed the multiplex PCR reads anew with MiXCR; each CDR3 protein has one entry. The top ten hold 4.5% to 6% of the sample, which has approximately 620,000 distinct CDR3 sequences, approximately 15% seen once. The sample was blood. Receptors were obtained from a woman in her thirties with Graves' hyperthyroidism that later progressed to Graves' ophthalmopathy.

This clonotype was counted only a few times. Being one base from a much bigger clone, this may be a read error. V and J are TRBV6-1 and TRBJ2-7; D gene uncertain. The CDR3 sequence is 12 residues long. CDR1 is MNHNS, CDR2 SASEGT, per germline. Trimming took 6 bases from V and 2 from J, leaving 8 bases between them. For the CDR3, the DNA is TGTGCCAGCAGCCAGACAACCTACGAGCAGTACTTC. Translation gives CASSQTTYEQYF.

This clonotype was observed at least ten times. The chain recombines TRBV28 with TRBJ2-2; TRBD2 matches at 11 bases. Germline assignment: CDR1 MDHEN and CDR2 SYDVKM. There are 17 residues in the CDR3. V lost 3 bases to trimming and J lost 4 bases; unmatched junction nucleotides: 7. This chain's CDR3 is CASSLPTSGIFTGELFF. DNA of the CDR3: TGTGCCAGCAGTTTGCCGACTAGCGGGATTTTCACCGGGGAGCTGTTTTTT.

Many counts were recorded for this clonotype. The chain joins TRBV19 to TRBJ1-5; 9 positions agree with TRBD1. Per the germline V gene, CDR1 is LNHDA and CDR2 is SQIVND (reference sequence). The CDR3 runs 14 residues. The junction had 3 bases not matched to a gene; V was cut back by 9 bases and J by 0 bases. The CDR3 DNA follows: TGTGCCAGCGGACAGGGGTATAGCAATCAGCCCCAGCATTTT. Encoded protein: CASGQGYSNQPQHF.

Worth noting for this clonotype: A much larger clone sits a single nucleotide away, making a read error possible. The chain carries TRBV30 and TRBJ2-5; 8 bases agree with TRBD1. The better agreement between TRBJ2-1 and the DNA end casts doubt on the J call. The CDR3 is 12 residues long. CDR1 and CDR2 from the germline V gene are GTSNPN and SVGIG (reference sequence). This CDR3 is CAWIQGARTQFF. The CDR3 DNA sequence: TGTGCCTGGATTCAGGGGGCAAGGACCCAGTTCTTC.

This clonotype was counted only a few times. The rearrangement uses TRBV24-1 and TRBJ1-2, with D tentatively TRBD1 (6 bases). In germline, CDR1 is KGHDR, CDR2 SFDVKD. Deletions cut 4 bases from V and 0 bases from J, with 11 bases between. The CDR3 consists of 15 residues. CDR3 DNA sequence: TGTGCCACCAGTGACCGCAGGGGAGCTAACTATGGCTACACCTTC. Residues: CATSDRRGANYGYTF.

This clonotype was counted ten times or more. V usage is TRBV6-2 or TRBV6-3 and J usage is TRBJ1-1; TRBD1 might be the D (5 bases). Trimming shortened V by 2 bases and J by 1 base, and 11 bases separated the two germline ends. CDR3 length: 15 residues. Germline V gene data show CDR1 as MNHEY and CDR2 as SVGEGT. Written as DNA, the CDR3 is TGTGCCAGCAGTTACATGGGCAGGGCGAACACTGAAGCTTTCTTT. This encodes CASSYMGRANTEAFF.

The chain joins TRBV27 to TRBJ1-2; TRBD1 is a possible D gene (5 bases). The CDR3 extends over 13 amino acids. The V end lost 3 bases, the J end lost 7 bases, and 12 bases lay between the germline ends. Per the germline V gene, CDR1 is MNHEY and CDR2 is SMNVEV (reference sequence). CDR3 DNA: TGTGCCAGCAGTTTCCTTGTGGGGGTTGGCTACACCTTC. Its protein product is CASSFLVGVGYTF.

The chain joins TRBV6-1 to TRBJ1-1; D might be TRBD1 (5 bases). The CDR3 contains 14 residues. Germline CDR1 is MNHNS and CDR2 is SASEGT. The ends were cut back, 5 bases at V and 4 bases at J, with 14 bases in the middle. This CDR3 is CASSPFSQGTEAFF. The DNA for the CDR3 is TGTGCCAGCAGTCCCTTTTCTCAGGGCACTGAAGCTTTCTTT.

This clonotype was seen a few times. The genes are TRBV20-1 and TRBJ2-7; a possible D gene is TRBD2 (7 bases). The CDR3 consists of 15 residues. The germline CDR1 and CDR2 sequences are DFQATT and SNEGSKA (reference sequence). Trimming shortened V by 2 bases and J by 5 bases, and 19 bases separated the two germline ends. CDR3 in amino acids: CSARSRGGGPNEQYF. The CDR3 DNA reads TGCAGTGCTAGATCGAGGGGAGGGGGACCAAACGAGCAGTACTTC.

This clonotype came up a few times. This rearrangement joins TRBV5-6 to TRBJ1-1, with D unresolved. Germline-derived CDR1 and CDR2 are SGHDT and YYEEEE. The CDR3 is 12 amino acids. V was clipped by 0 bases and J by 6 bases, with 6 bases between them. The CDR3 loop reads CASSLGVAEAFF. CDR3 DNA sequence: TGTGCCAGCAGCTTGGGAGTAGCTGAAGCTTTCTTT.

This clonotype was seen only a few times. Compared with germline, one end of the junction differs, possibly owing to a read error. The V call is TRBV2, the J call TRBJ2-2, with D possibly being TRBD2 (6 bases). The CDR3 runs 17 residues. Germline CDR1 reads SNHLY; CDR2 reads FYNNEI. The CDR3 loop is CASSEFGSRTNTGKLFF. In DNA, the CDR3 is TGTGCCAGCAGTGAATTCGGGAGCCGAACGAACACCGGGAAGCTGTTTTTT.

At least ten counts were recorded for this clonotype. The chain couples TRBV28 to TRBJ1-3, with 7 nucleotides matching TRBD1. This CDR3 region has 14 residues. Trimming removed 2 bases from V and 2 bases from J; junction bases left unmatched: 0. CDR1 and CDR2 (germline): MDHEN, SYDVKM. The CDR3 DNA is TGTGCCAGCAGTTTAAGGGGGCCTGGAAACACCATATATTTT. Encoded protein: CASSLRGPGNTIYF. The full variable domain, in which reference TRBV28 and TRBJ1-3 provide the parts outside the CDR3, is DVKVTQSSRYLVKRTGEKVFLECVQDMDHENMFWYRQDPGLGLRLIYFSYDVKMKEKGDIPEGYSVSREKKERFSLILESASTNQTSMYLCASSLRGPGNTIYFGEGSWLTVV.

At least ten counts were recorded for this clonotype. The chain joins TRBV5-1 to TRBJ2-1, with unresolved D. The CDR3 is 15 residues long. Looked up from germline, CDR1 is SGHRS and CDR2 is YFSETQ. The V gene lost 4 bases and the J gene lost 0 bases, with 11 bases spanning the gap. The CDR3 region has the DNA TGCGCCAGCAGCCCTGTTGGAACCTCCTACAATGAGCAGTTCTTC. Translated, it gives CASSPVGTSYNEQFF.

This clonotype was seen repeatedly, ten times or more. The chain employs TRBV28 and TRBJ2-5, with D perhaps matching TRBD2 (6 bases). The CDR3 contains 12 residues. Trimming pared 2 bases from V and 7 bases from J, leaving 8 bases between. Germline-derived CDR1 and CDR2 are MDHEN and SYDVKM. CDR3: CASSLAGRTQYF. The CDR3 nucleotides read TGTGCCAGCAGTTTAGCGGGGCGGACCCAGTACTTC.